The subject of this entry is one T cell receptor (beta chain). Repertoires were generated with immunoSEQ multiplex PCR, while TCRdb's copy carries only in-frame clones and drops some. Of tens of thousands of clones listed, roughly four fifths are singletons. Patients had residual fresh-frozen tumor tissue and more than two years of survival data. This specimen comes from a study of glioma-infiltrating T cells after dendritic cell vaccination. In the study overall: Dendritic cells derived from monocytes and pulsed with autologous tumor lysate formed the vaccine.

Trimming shortened V by 6 bases and J by 7 bases, and 13 bases separated the two germline ends. CDR3 length: 12 residues. CDR1 SQVTM and CDR2 ANQGSEA come from the germline V gene. Here the sequenced sample was blood, taken before dendritic cell vaccination. The sequence derives from a human donor with glioblastoma. This sequence joins TRBV29-1 and TRBJ2-1; D is perhaps TRBD1 (6 bases). The CDR3 region is CSVQPTGNEQFF. The CDR3 DNA sequence: TGCAGCGTCCAACCTACAGGGAATGAGCAGTTCTTC.